Shown below are 15 T cell receptor beta chains from a single sample sequenced in a study of cytotoxic CD8 clonotypes in ibrutinib-treated CLL. This table comes from immunoSEQ multiplex PCR, and its TCRdb copy is limited to in-frame clones, with some not included. This sample has 150,000 to 200,000 clones, with approximately 90% found just once. The sample here was PBMCs, taken at disease progression, from a patient treated with ibrutinib. These receptors were taken from a human donor with chronic lymphocytic leukemia.

The chain employs TRBV29-1 and TRBJ2-1, with 12 bases matching TRBD2. J gave up 1 base and V 5 bases, and 9 bases lay outside the gene matches. The CDR3 extends over 17 amino acids. Per the germline V gene, CDR1 is SQVTM and CDR2 is ANQGSEA. The CDR3 reads CSVQGTSGSGSYNEQFF. The CDR3 DNA reads TGCAGCGTTCAAGGGACTAGCGGGTCGGGGTCCTACAATGAGCAGTTCTTC.

V is TRBV7-2 and J is TRBJ2-2; D not certain. Germline V gene data show CDR1 as SGHTA and CDR2 as FQGNSA. Between the trimmed V and J ends, which lost 2 bases and 6 bases, there was a span of 4 bases. This CDR3 has 12 amino acids. The DNA of the CDR3 is TGTGCCAGCAGCTTATTTCCCGGGGAGCTGTTTTTT. Translating it yields CASSLFPGELFF. Supplemented by reference TRBV7-2 and TRBJ2-2, the full variable domain reads GAGVSQSPSNKVTEKGKDVELRCDPISGHTALYWYRQSLGQGLEFLIYFQGNSAPDKSGLPSDRFSAERTGGSVSTLTIQRTQQEDSAVYLCASSLFPGELFFGEGSRLTVL.

The chain recombines TRBV6-5 with TRBJ1-2; D is uncertain. Per germline, CDR1 MNHEY and CDR2 SVGAGI. V lost 6 bases and J lost 4, with 6 bases in between. This CDR3 is 11 amino acids long. Here the CDR3 DNA reads TGTGCCAGCAGACGGGCCTATGGCTACACCTTC. Translating gives CASRRAYGYTF.

The genes are TRBV5-6 and TRBJ2-7, with D possibly called TRBD1 or TRBD2 (5 bases each). Per the germline V gene, CDR1 is SGHDT and CDR2 is YYEEEE. CDR3 length equals 13 residues. V shed 4 bases and J shed 3 bases, with 11 bases lying between them. CDR3 sequence reads: CASSQLDSYEQYF. CDR3 in DNA: TGTGCCAGCAGCCAACTAGACAGCTACGAGCAGTACTTC.

The chain combines TRBV30 with TRBJ1-3; maybe TRBD1 (6 bases). Germline V CDR1 and CDR2: GTSNPN, SVGIG (reference sequence). With 4 bases removed from V and 0 bases from J, the gap between germline ends came to 13 bases. This CDR3 is 15 amino acids long. The CDR3 DNA is TGTGCCTGGACCACTGGACAGCCCTCTGGAAACACCATATATTTT. The encoded protein is CAWTTGQPSGNTIYF.

The chain recombines TRBV5-1 with TRBJ2-1; a weak D match, TRBD1 (8 bases). The CDR3 sequence is 17 residues long. CDR1 is SGHRS, CDR2 YFSETQ, per germline. The germline V and J ends were trimmed by 0 bases and 8 bases, with 21 bases remaining between them. CDR3 loop: CASSLGDQRTGRDEQFF. Here the CDR3 DNA reads TGCGCCAGCAGCTTGGGAGACCAAAGGACAGGGAGGGATGAGCAGTTCTTC.

This clone was seen a few times. The chain couples TRBV19 to TRBJ2-3, with D possibly being TRBD1 or TRBD2 (5 bases each). The V and J ends lost 5 bases and 2 bases respectively, with 11 bases between them. The CDR3 covers 14 residues. Germline V gene sequence: CDR1 LNHDA, CDR2 SQIVND (reference sequence). CDR3 sequence reads: CASSPGTYTDTQYF. The DNA for the CDR3 is TGTGCCAGTAGTCCCGGGACCTACACAGATACGCAGTATTTT.

This chain uses TRBV11-1 with TRBJ1-2, with D perhaps TRBD1 (6 bases). Germline V gives CDR1 SGHAT, CDR2 FQDESV (reference sequence). Trimming shortened V by 5 bases and J by 8 bases, and 18 bases separated the two germline ends. The CDR3 is made up of 14 amino acids. As DNA, the CDR3 is TGTGCCAGCAGCCATCGGAGGGGGGGCCGGGGCTACACCTTC. Translating it yields CASSHRRGGRGYTF.

The chain is built from TRBV6-1 and TRBJ2-7; tentatively, D is TRBD1 (6 bases). This CDR3 comprises 16 residues. Germline CDR1 is MNHNS and CDR2 is SASEGT. The V end lost 4 bases, the J end lost 4 bases, and 20 bases lay between the germline ends. The CDR3 DNA reads as TGTGCCAGCAGTGTCGGACAGAGACTATTTATTTACGAGCAGTACTTC. Amino acids: CASSVGQRLFIYEQYF.

V is TRBV19 and J is TRBJ2-5; 8 nucleotides line up with TRBD2. J lost 5 bases, V lost 4 bases, and 9 bases had no gene match. The CDR3 contains 15 residues. The germline CDR1 and CDR2 sequences are LNHDA and SQIVND (reference sequence). The CDR3, as DNA: TGTGCCAGTAGTACGGCTAGCGGGTGGGGGGAGACCCAGTACTTC. It encodes CASSTASGWGETQYF.

Only one count was recorded for this clone. V usage is TRBV6-5 and J usage is TRBJ1-1; D might be TRBD1 (5 bases). CDR3 length: 15 amino acids. V was clipped by 7 bases and J by 1 base, with 16 bases between them. Germline CDR1 is MNHEY and CDR2 is SVGAGI. The CDR3 region is CASTPPGRGNTEAFF. The CDR3 DNA sequence: TGTGCCAGCACTCCTCCGGGGAGGGGGAACACTGAAGCTTTCTTT.

The gene calls are TRBV6-5 and TRBJ2-7; D is perhaps TRBD1 or TRBD2 (5 bases each). V gave up 7 bases and J gave up 0 bases, with 16 bases separating them. The CDR3 sequence is 15 residues long. Germline-derived CDR1 and CDR2 are MNHEY and SVGAGI. CDR3 residues: CASTTLGEASYEQYF. CDR3 coding DNA: TGTGCCAGCACCACATTGGGGGAAGCCTCCTACGAGCAGTACTTC.

The V gene is TRBV6-5, the J gene TRBJ2-5; D call uncertain. V lost 3 bases, J lost 5 bases, and 10 bases lay in between. Germline CDR1 is MNHEY and CDR2 is SVGAGI. CDR3 length equals 13 residues. The CDR3 DNA sequence: TGTGCCAGCAGTTATGGTGCACGGGAGACCCAGTACTTC. This encodes CASSYGARETQYF.

In its sample, this clone was seen a few times. This sequence joins TRBV5-4 and TRBJ2-3; D may be TRBD1 or TRBD2 (5 bases each). V shed 0 bases and J shed 1 base, with 6 bases lying between them. This CDR3 region has 14 residues. Germline assignment: CDR1 SGHNT and CDR2 YYREEE (reference sequence). DNA for the CDR3: TGTGCCAGCAGCTTGGGAGGGGGCACAGATACGCAGTATTTT. This encodes CASSLGGGTDTQYF.

The chain employs TRBV19 and TRBJ2-7; 8 bases are a match to TRBD1. The CDR3 sequence is 15 residues long. With V trimmed by 7 bases and J by 2 bases, 10 bases remained unmatched. Germline V gives CDR1 LNHDA, CDR2 SQIVND (reference sequence). CDR3 sequence reads: CASTRDRGSAYEQYF. CDR3 sequence (DNA): TGTGCCAGTACCAGAGACAGGGGTTCCGCCTACGAGCAGTACTTC. Looking up the rest from reference TRBV19 and TRBJ2-7 gives the full variable domain: DGGITQSPKYLFRKEGQNVTLSCEQNLNHDAMYWYRQDPGQGLRLIYYSQIVNDFQKGDIAEGYSVSREKKESFPLTVTSAQKNPTAFYLCASTRDRGSAYEQYFGPGTRLTVT.